The entry below gives a single T cell receptor (beta chain) sequence along with its context. The antigen is not known. The data originate from a study of cytomegalovirus exposure and HLA in healthy donors. About the research overall: Prior work identified more than 90 million unique TCR beta sequences in about 179 million T cells. Study-level points and caveats: Immune exposure was documented only through CMV serostatus. Earlier results showed most TCR beta V segments being productive about 87% or about 30% of the time.

Germline V CDR1 and CDR2: SEHNR, FQNEAQ (reference sequence). V shed 2 bases and J shed 3 bases, with 12 bases lying between them. The CDR3 covers 15 residues. PCR was performed using 60 Vbeta and 13 Jbeta primers. Here immunoSEQ multiplex PCR was the method, and the copy in TCRdb shows in-frame clones only, minus some. The data hold 180,000 or so clones, with roughly 73% observed a single time. The chain links TRBV7-9 to TRBJ2-3; tentative D call: TRBD1 (6 bases). The sequencing input was PBMCs. This TCR derives from a female donor in good health and CMV-seronegative. CDR3 in DNA: TGTGCCAGCAGCTTACCGGGACAATATACAGATACGCAGTATTTT. The encoded protein is CASSLPGQYTDTQYF.